This T cell receptor (beta chain) was obtained from a study of blood T cell repertoires in COVID-19. Overall study context: T cells, B-cell-depleted T cells, or PBMCs supplied cDNA or gDNA.

The germline CDR1 and CDR2 sequences are KGHSH and LQKENI. The CDR3 loop spans 13 amino acids. V lost 4 bases to trimming and J lost 9 bases; unmatched junction nucleotides: 8. Generated by immunoSEQ multiplex PCR, the TCRdb table keeps only in-frame clones and is missing some. The table shows tens of thousands of clones, with about 83% occurring only once. V gene TRBV18 combines with J gene TRBJ1-2; TRBD1 aligns across 7 bases. The sequenced sample was peripheral blood. The TCR comes from a woman aged 70-85 years with acute or convalescent COVID-19. In DNA form, the CDR3 reads TGTGCCAGCTCACTAGACAGGGAAGCGAGCTACACCTTC. Residues: CASSLDREASYTF.